This T cell receptor beta chain was retrieved from a study of T cells in Graves' hyperthyroidism and ophthalmopathy. Germline V lookup: CDR1 LGHDT, CDR2 YNNKEL (reference sequence). This CDR3 region has 13 residues. Deletions cut 1 base from V and 3 bases from J, with 6 bases between. What was amplified from RNA transcripts were TCR beta CDR3 regions. The study used the HTBI primer set for a first-round RT-PCR of the TCR CDR3. In TCRdb, the multiplex PCR reads were re-called with MiXCR into one record per CDR3 protein. The sample includes 550,000 to 600,000 distinct CDR3 sequences, 12% to 15% of them seen just once. In this sample, this clonotype turned up many times.

Source material: blood. The rearrangement links TRBV3-1 to TRBJ2-5; possible D gene TRBD2, 6 bases. This sequence originates from a young woman with Graves' ophthalmopathy. The CDR3 loop reads CASSQAGEETQYF. The CDR3 DNA follows: TGTGCCAGCAGCCAAGCGGGGGAAGAGACCCAGTACTTC.